This is a list of T cell receptor beta chains from one sample in a study of T cell responses to AZD1222 COVID-19 vaccine. Produced via immunoSEQ multiplex PCR; TCRdb's table is partial and in-frame only. The sample has about 120,000 clones, approximately 85% seen once. The sample was peripheral blood, taken on day 0 of AZD1222 vaccination. These receptors were obtained from an adult in good health. The CDR3 runs from the conserved cysteine through the conserved F or W. The D gene is left open where the match is weak. Only part of the rows carry a size: once, few, many, or a class if the clone is expanded.

j_gene: TRBJ1-4
v_gene: TRBV18
d_gene: NA
abundance: NA
CDR3aa: CASSPPGAGWNELFF
CDR3nt: TGTGCCAGCTCACCACCCGGGGCAGGGTGGAACGAACTGTTTTTT

j_gene: TRBJ1-2
v_gene: TRBV7-3
d_gene: NA
abundance: NA
CDR3aa: CASSLNSEVYTF
CDR3nt: TGTGCCAGCAGCTTAAATTCAGAAGTCTACACCTTC

j_gene: TRBJ1-5
v_gene: TRBV5-1
d_gene: TRBD1
abundance: NA
CDR3aa: CASSPSGTGNQPQHF
CDR3nt: TGCGCCAGCAGCCCGTCTGGGACAGGGAATCAGCCCCAGCATTTT

j_gene: TRBJ1-4
v_gene: TRBV11-2
d_gene: NA
abundance: NA
CDR3aa: CASSLAWRDKKLFF
CDR3nt: TGTGCCAGCAGCTTAGCTTGGAGGGACAAAAAACTGTTTTTT

j_gene: TRBJ1-2
v_gene: TRBV27
d_gene: NA
abundance: NA
CDR3aa: CASSFRGLGHGYTF
CDR3nt: TGTGCCAGCAGTTTCCGAGGGTTGGGGCATGGCTACACCTTC

j_gene: TRBJ1-6
v_gene: TRBV18
d_gene: TRBD1
abundance: once
CDR3aa: CASSPGQGSSPLHF
CDR3nt: TGTGCCAGCTCTCCCGGACAGGGCTCTTCACCCCTCCACTTT

j_gene: TRBJ2-3
v_gene: TRBV7-9
d_gene: TRBD2
abundance: NA
CDR3aa: CASSPSGGGTDTQYF
CDR3nt: TGTGCCAGCAGCCCCTCGGGGGGTGGCACAGATACGCAGTATTTT

j_gene: TRBJ2-2
v_gene: TRBV7-8
d_gene: NA
abundance: NA
CDR3aa: CASSSYRVPGELFF
CDR3nt: TGTGCCAGCAGCTCCTACAGGGTTCCCGGGGAGCTGTTTTTT

j_gene: TRBJ1-1
v_gene: TRBV11-3
d_gene: NA
abundance: NA
CDR3aa: CASSLGGMNTEAFF
CDR3nt: TGTGCCAGCAGCTTAGGAGGTATGAACACTGAAGCTTTCTTT

j_gene: TRBJ2-5
v_gene: TRBV12-5
d_gene: NA
abundance: NA
CDR3aa: CASQRGETQYF
CDR3nt: TGTGCTAGCCAACGGGGGGAGACCCAGTACTTC

j_gene: TRBJ1-1
v_gene: TRBV5-6
d_gene: TRBD1
abundance: NA
CDR3aa: CASSLSRQGFGTEAFF
CDR3nt: TGTGCCAGCAGCTTGAGTCGACAGGGATTTGGGACTGAAGCTTTCTTT

j_gene: TRBJ2-3
v_gene: TRBV2
d_gene: NA
abundance: NA
CDR3aa: CASSLGVGTDTQYF
CDR3nt: TGTGCCAGCAGTCTGGGGGTCGGGACAGATACGCAGTATTTT

j_gene: TRBJ2-3
v_gene: TRBV11-2
d_gene: TRBD2
abundance: NA
CDR3aa: CASSLEVGGGADTQYF
CDR3nt: TGTGCCAGCAGCTTAGAGGTTGGCGGGGGGGCAGATACGCAGTATTTT

j_gene: TRBJ1-1
v_gene: TRBV30
d_gene: TRBD1
abundance: NA
CDR3aa: CAWRSLGQDTEAFF
CDR3nt: TGTGCCTGGCGGAGTTTGGGACAGGACACTGAAGCTTTCTTT

j_gene: TRBJ2-1
v_gene: TRBV3-1/TRBV3-2
d_gene: NA
abundance: NA
CDR3aa: CASSQNVGGSYNEQFF
CDR3nt: TGTGCCAGCAGCCAAAATGTAGGGGGCTCCTACAATGAGCAGTTCTTC

j_gene: TRBJ1-4
v_gene: TRBV2
d_gene: NA
abundance: NA
CDR3aa: CASSVRQENEKLFF
CDR3nt: TGTGCCAGCAGTGTACGCCAGGAAAATGAAAAACTGTTTTTT

j_gene: TRBJ1-1
v_gene: TRBV19
d_gene: NA
abundance: few
CDR3aa: CASRTGMNTEAFF
CDR3nt: TGTGCCAGTAGGACAGGAATGAACACTGAAGCTTTCTTT

j_gene: TRBJ1-6
v_gene: TRBV27
d_gene: TRBD1
abundance: NA
CDR3aa: CASSTTGTGVLGSPLHF
CDR3nt: TGTGCCAGCAGTACAACCGGGACAGGGGTTCTCGGGTCACCCCTCCACTTT

j_gene: TRBJ1-5
v_gene: TRBV30
d_gene: NA
abundance: NA
CDR3aa: CAWSPGTSINQPQHF
CDR3nt: TGTGCCTGGAGTCCCGGGACATCAATCAATCAGCCCCAGCATTTT

j_gene: TRBJ2-7
v_gene: TRBV20-1
d_gene: NA
abundance: NA
CDR3aa: CSTDAYEQYF
CDR3nt: TGCAGTACTGACGCCTACGAGCAGTACTTC

j_gene: TRBJ2-3
v_gene: TRBV19
d_gene: NA
abundance: NA
CDR3aa: CASSSKITDTQYF
CDR3nt: TGTGCCAGCTCTTCCAAAATCACAGATACGCAGTATTTT